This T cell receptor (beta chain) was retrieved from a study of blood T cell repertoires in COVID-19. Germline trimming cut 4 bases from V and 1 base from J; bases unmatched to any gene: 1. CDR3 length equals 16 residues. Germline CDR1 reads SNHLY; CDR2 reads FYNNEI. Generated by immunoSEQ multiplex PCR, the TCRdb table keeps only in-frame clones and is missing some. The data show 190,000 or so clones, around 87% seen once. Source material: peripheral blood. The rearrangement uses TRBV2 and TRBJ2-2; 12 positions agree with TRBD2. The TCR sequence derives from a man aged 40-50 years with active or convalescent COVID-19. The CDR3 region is CASSGLAGVNTGELFF. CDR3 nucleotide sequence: TGTGCCAGCAGTGGACTAGCGGGGGTGAACACCGGGGAGCTGTTTTTT.